Shown below are 5 T cell receptor beta chains from a single sample sequenced in a study of shared clonotypes between healthy human individuals. The naive CD8 population came from CD45RO-negative cells selected for CCR7, without terminally differentiated effector memory CD45RA+ cells. TCRdb keeps only in-frame clones here, not all; method: immunoSEQ multiplex PCR. The profile shows some 2 million clones, about 95% of them singletons. The material sequenced was naive CD8+ T cells sorted from blood. Receptors were obtained from a man between 18 and 29 years old in good health.

This sequence joins TRBV9 and TRBJ2-7; TRBD1 is a possible D gene (5 bases). The CDR3 runs 11 residues. The V gene lost 3 bases and the J gene lost 8 bases, with 9 bases spanning the gap. The germline gives CDR1 SGDLS, CDR2 YYNGEE. CDR3 nucleotides: TGTGCCAGCAGCGCTCAGGGAAAGCAGTACTTC. Translation: CASSAQGKQYF.

V usage is TRBV5-4 and J usage is TRBJ2-7; 9 positions agree with TRBD1. V lost 8 bases, J lost 3 bases, and 6 bases stayed unmatched. The length of the CDR3 is 13 residues. The germline CDR1 and CDR2 sequences are SGHNT and YYREEE (reference sequence). CDR3 protein: CASHRDRDYEQYF. The CDR3 DNA reads as TGTGCCAGTCACCGGGACAGGGACTACGAGCAGTACTTC.

The genes are TRBV19 and TRBJ1-2, with D perhaps TRBD1 (5 bases). V shed 5 bases and J shed 4 bases, with 14 bases lying between them. Germline CDR1 and CDR2: LNHDA and SQIVND (reference sequence). The CDR3 contains 14 residues. CDR3 DNA sequence: TGTGCCAGTAGTGGGGCGGTTACATTCTATGGCTACACCTTC. Protein product: CASSGAVTFYGYTF.

This clone was recorded only once. Other DNA sequences in this sample translate to the same CDR3. The chain joins TRBV28 to TRBJ2-7; 11 bases map to TRBD1. CDR3 length equals 13 residues. V was pared by 6 bases and J by 5 bases, with 3 bases of the junction left unmatched. Germline values: CDR1 MDHEN, CDR2 SYDVKM. This CDR3 reads CASSRTGGNEQYF. Here the CDR3 DNA reads TGTGCCAGCAGCCGGACAGGGGGCAACGAGCAGTACTTC.

V gene TRBV10-1 combines with J gene TRBJ2-2; TRBD1 is a possible D gene (5 bases). The CDR3 loop spans 13 amino acids. Germline V gives CDR1 WNHNN, CDR2 SYGVQD (reference sequence). V lost 6 bases, J lost 6 bases, and 11 bases lay in between. CDR3 in amino acids: CASRLSGSGELFF. The CDR3 nucleotides are TGCGCCAGCAGACTCTCAGGGTCCGGGGAGCTGTTTTTT.